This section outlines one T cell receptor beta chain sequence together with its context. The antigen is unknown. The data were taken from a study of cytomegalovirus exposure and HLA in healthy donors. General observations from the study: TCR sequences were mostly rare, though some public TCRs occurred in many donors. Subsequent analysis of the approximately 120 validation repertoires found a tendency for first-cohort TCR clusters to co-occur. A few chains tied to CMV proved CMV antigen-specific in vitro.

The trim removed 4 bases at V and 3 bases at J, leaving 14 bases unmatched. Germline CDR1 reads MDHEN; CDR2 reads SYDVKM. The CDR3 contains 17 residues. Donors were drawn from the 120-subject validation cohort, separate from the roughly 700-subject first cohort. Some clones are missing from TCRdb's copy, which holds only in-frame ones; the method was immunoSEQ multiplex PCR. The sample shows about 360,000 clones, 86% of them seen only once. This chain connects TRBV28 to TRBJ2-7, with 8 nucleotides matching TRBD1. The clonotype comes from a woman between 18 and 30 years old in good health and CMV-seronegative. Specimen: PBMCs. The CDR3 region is CASSSRTGQDGLYEQYF. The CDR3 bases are TGTGCCAGCAGTTCCCGGACAGGGCAGGATGGCCTCTACGAGCAGTACTTC.